The 9 T cell receptor beta chains below were found in one sample sequenced in a study of T cells in localized non-small cell lung cancer. Using immunoSEQ multiplex PCR, the repertoire was profiled, and TCRdb retains in-frame clones only, with some absent. The sample shows around 50,000 clones, about 88% of them seen only once. The sample here was PBMCs, taken before any cancer treatment. These receptors were taken from a man between 40 and 70 years old with stage II lung adenocarcinoma.

The genes are TRBV5-6 and TRBJ2-7; tentatively, D is TRBD1 (6 bases). Trimming took off 3 bases at V and 2 bases at J, with 12 bases between the two ends. The CDR3 is made up of 14 amino acids. Germline V lookup: CDR1 SGHDT, CDR2 YYEEEE. The CDR3 region is CASSSKQGTYEQYV. CDR3 DNA sequence: TGTGCCAGCAGCTCGAAACAGGGTACCTACGAGCAGTACGTC.

This clone has only one observation. The chain couples TRBV5-8 to TRBJ2-1; D might be TRBD2 (5 bases). V was pared by 0 bases and J by 0 bases, with 7 bases between. In germline, CDR1 is SGHTS, CDR2 YDEGEE. The length of the CDR3 is 15 residues. The CDR3 region is CASSLGRVSYNEQFF. CDR3 nucleotides: TGTGCCAGCAGCTTGGGGCGGGTCTCCTACAATGAGCAGTTCTTC.

The CDR3: CASSQAGTELTDTQYF. DNA of the CDR3: TGTGCCAGCAGTCAAGCTGGGACCGAACTCACAGATACGCAGTATTTT. V gene TRBV28 combines with J gene TRBJ2-3; tentatively, D is TRBD1 or TRBD2 (5 bases each). The CDR3 extends over 16 amino acids. The germline V gene has CDR1 MDHEN and CDR2 SYDVKM. V dropped 5 bases and J dropped 2 bases, with 17 bases sitting between them.

The V gene is TRBV25-1, the J gene TRBJ2-3; TRBD1 might be the D (7 bases). Germline V gives CDR1 MGHDK, CDR2 SYGVNS. The CDR3 sequence is 16 residues long. Trimming stripped 3 bases from V and 6 bases from J, with 19 bases between. The CDR3 sequence: CASSDRQGWRVDTQYF. Here the CDR3 DNA reads TGTGCCAGCAGTGATCGACAGGGCTGGAGGGTCGATACGCAGTATTTT.

The gene calls are TRBV30 and TRBJ1-2; no firm D call. The CDR3 sequence is 14 residues long. V lost 0 bases to trimming and J lost 1 base, with 9 bases between them. The V gene's germline CDR1 is GTSNPN and CDR2 SVGIG (reference sequence). CDR3 DNA: TGTGCCTGGAGTGTTGGAAGATTTAACTATGGCTACACCTTC. Translated: CAWSVGRFNYGYTF.

A remark on this clone: The junction differs from germline at one of its ends, possibly a read error. In the same sample, other DNA sequences code for this CDR3. This chain uses TRBV5-8 with TRBJ1-1, with 10 bases identical to TRBD1. The CDR3 length is 13 residues. Germline assignment: CDR1 SGHTS and CDR2 YDEGEE. CDR3 sequence reads: CASRDRGYTEAFF. Written as DNA, the CDR3 is TGTGCCAGCCGGGACAGGGGATACACTGAAGCCTTCTTT.

The CDR3 nucleotides are TGTGCCTGGGGGTCTGGGCAGACCAATCTACGGGGCTACACCTTC. Amino acid sequence: CAWGSGQTNLRGYTF. The chain carries TRBV30 and TRBJ1-2; D not resolved. V lost 5 bases, J lost 8 bases, and 24 bases lay in between. In germline, CDR1 is GTSNPN, CDR2 SVGIG (reference sequence). This CDR3 has 15 amino acids.

The V and J genes are TRBV5-6 and TRBJ1-3; D is undetermined. The germline gives CDR1 SGHDT, CDR2 YYEEEE. The CDR3 runs to 14 residues. V lost 4 bases to trimming and J lost 0 bases, with 8 bases between them. DNA for the CDR3: TGTGCCAGCAGCCCAGGCCTCTCTGGAAACACCATATATTTT. It translates to CASSPGLSGNTIYF.

In DNA, the CDR3 is TGTGCTAGTGGTTTATCAGGGACGGGGGAGACCCAGTACTTC. This translates into CASGLSGTGETQYF. The chain employs TRBV12-5 and TRBJ2-5; D assignment may be TRBD1 or TRBD2 (5 bases each). Per germline, CDR1 LGHNT and CDR2 FRNRAP. The ends were cut back, 3 bases at V and 5 bases at J, with 13 bases in the middle. There are 14 residues in the CDR3. Looking up the rest from reference TRBV12-5 and TRBJ2-5 gives the full variable domain: DARVTQTPRHKVTEMGQEVTMRCQPILGHNTVFWYRQTMMQGLELLAYFRNRAPLDDSGMPKDRFSAEMPDATLATLKIQPSEPRDSAVYFCASGLSGTGETQYFGPGTRLLVL.